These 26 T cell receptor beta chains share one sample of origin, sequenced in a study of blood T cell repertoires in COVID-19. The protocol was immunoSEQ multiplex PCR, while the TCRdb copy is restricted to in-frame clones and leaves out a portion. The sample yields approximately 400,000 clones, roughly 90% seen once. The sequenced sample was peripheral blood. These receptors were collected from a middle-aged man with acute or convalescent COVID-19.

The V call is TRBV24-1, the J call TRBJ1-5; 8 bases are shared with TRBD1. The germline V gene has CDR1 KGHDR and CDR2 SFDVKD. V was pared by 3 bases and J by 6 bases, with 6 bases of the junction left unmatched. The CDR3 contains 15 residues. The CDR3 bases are TGTGCCACCAGTGATGCAGGGGGCAATAGTCAGCCCCAGCATTTT. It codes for CATSDAGGNSQPQHF.

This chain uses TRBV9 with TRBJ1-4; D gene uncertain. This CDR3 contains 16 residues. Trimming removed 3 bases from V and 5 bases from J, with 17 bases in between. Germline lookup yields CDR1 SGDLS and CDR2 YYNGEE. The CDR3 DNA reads TGTGCCAGCAGCGACCGGTCACCCCATTCAAATGAAAAACTGTTTTTT. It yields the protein CASSDRSPHSNEKLFF. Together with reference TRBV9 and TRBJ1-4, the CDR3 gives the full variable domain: DSGVTQTPKHLITATGQRVTLRCSPRSGDLSVYWYQQSLDQGLQFLIQYYNGEERAKGNILERFSAQQFPDLHSELNLSSLELGDSALYFCASSDRSPHSNEKLFFGSGTQLSVL.

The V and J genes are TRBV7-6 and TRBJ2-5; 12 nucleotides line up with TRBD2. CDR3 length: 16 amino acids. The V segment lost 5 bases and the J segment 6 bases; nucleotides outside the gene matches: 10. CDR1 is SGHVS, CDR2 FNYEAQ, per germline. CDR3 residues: CASSRTSSGRAQTQYF. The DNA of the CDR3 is TGTGCCAGCAGCCGTACATCTAGCGGGAGGGCCCAGACCCAGTACTTC. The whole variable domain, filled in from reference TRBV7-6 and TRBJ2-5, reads GAGVSQSPRYKVTKRGQDVALRCDPISGHVSLYWYRQALGQGPEFLTYFNYEAQQDKSGLPNDRFSAERPEGSISTLTIQRTEQRDSAMYRCASSRTSSGRAQTQYFGPGTRLLVL.

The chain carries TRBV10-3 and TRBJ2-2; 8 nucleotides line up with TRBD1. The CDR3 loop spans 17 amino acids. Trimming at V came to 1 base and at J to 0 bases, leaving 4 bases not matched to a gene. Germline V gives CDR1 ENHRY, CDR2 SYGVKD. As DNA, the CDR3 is TGTGCCATCAGTGAGTTTGGACAGGGATCGAACACCGGGGAGCTGTTTTTT. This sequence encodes CAISEFGQGSNTGELFF.

In nucleotides, the CDR3 is TGTGCCAGCAGTCCTAGCGGGGTTGCCTCCTACGAGCAGTACTTC. Amino acids: CASSPSGVASYEQYF. This chain connects TRBV28 to TRBJ2-7; 9 bases are shared with TRBD2. The V gene end was trimmed by 5 bases and the J gene end by 0 bases; junction bases not matched to a gene: 5. The CDR3 is 15 amino acids. From germline, CDR1 is MDHEN and CDR2 SYDVKM. The whole variable domain, remainder taken from reference TRBV28 and TRBJ2-7, is DVKVTQSSRYLVKRTGEKVFLECVQDMDHENMFWYRQDPGLGLRLIYFSYDVKMKEKGDIPEGYSVSREKKERFSLILESASTNQTSMYLCASSPSGVASYEQYFGPGTRLTVT.

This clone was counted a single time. The CDR3 sequence: CASSQTGTGTDTQYF. CDR3 bases: TGTGCCAGCAGCCAAACCGGGACAGGGACAGATACGCAGTATTTT. V and J are TRBV3-1 (or the pseudogene TRBV3-2) and TRBJ2-3; 9 bases line up with TRBD1. In germline, CDR1 is LGHDT, CDR2 YNNKEL (reference sequence). The CDR3 consists of 15 residues. V lost 2 bases to trimming and J lost 3 bases; unmatched junction nucleotides: 3.

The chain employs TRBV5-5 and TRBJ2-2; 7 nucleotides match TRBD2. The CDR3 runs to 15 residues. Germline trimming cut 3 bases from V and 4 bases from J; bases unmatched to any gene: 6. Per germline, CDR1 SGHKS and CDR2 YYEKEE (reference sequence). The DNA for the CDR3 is TGTGCCAGCAGCTGGGGAGGGCGATCCACCGGGGAGCTGTTTTTT. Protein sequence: CASSWGGRSTGELFF.

The CDR3 loop is CAISESRGGVGNYGYTF. Written as DNA, the CDR3 is TGTGCCATCAGTGAGTCGCGGGGTGGGGTCGGAAACTATGGCTACACCTTC. The chain links TRBV10-3 to TRBJ1-2; D is unclear. The CDR3 contains 17 residues. CDR1 is ENHRY and CDR2 is SYGVKD in the germline V gene. Trimming took 0 bases from V and 2 from J, leaving 16 bases between them.

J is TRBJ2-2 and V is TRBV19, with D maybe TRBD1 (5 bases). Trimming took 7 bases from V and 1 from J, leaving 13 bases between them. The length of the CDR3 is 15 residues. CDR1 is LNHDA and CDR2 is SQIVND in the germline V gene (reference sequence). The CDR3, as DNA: TGTGCCAGTACTCCAGGGCGCTGGAACACCGGGGAGCTGTTTTTT. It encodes CASTPGRWNTGELFF.

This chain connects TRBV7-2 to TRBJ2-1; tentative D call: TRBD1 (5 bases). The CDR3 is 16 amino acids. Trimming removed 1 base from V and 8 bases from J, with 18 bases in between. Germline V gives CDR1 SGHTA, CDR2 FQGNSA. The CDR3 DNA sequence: TGTGCCAGCAGCTTAGTTCGCGAAAACCTAGGGGATGAGCAGTTCTTC. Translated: CASSLVRENLGDEQFF.

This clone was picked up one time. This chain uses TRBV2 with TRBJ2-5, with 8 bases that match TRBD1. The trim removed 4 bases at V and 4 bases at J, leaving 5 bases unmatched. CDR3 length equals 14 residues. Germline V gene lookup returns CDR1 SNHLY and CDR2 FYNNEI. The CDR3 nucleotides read TGTGCCAGCAGTGGTGACAGGGGACGAGAGACCCAGTACTTC. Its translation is CASSGDRGRETQYF.

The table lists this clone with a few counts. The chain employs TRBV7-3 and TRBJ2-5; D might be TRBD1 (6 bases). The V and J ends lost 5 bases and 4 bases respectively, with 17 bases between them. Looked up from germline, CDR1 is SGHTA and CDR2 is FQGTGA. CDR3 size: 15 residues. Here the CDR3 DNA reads TGTGCCAGCAGCCTGCAGGCAGGGGAGAGAGAGACCCAGTACTTC. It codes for CASSLQAGERETQYF.

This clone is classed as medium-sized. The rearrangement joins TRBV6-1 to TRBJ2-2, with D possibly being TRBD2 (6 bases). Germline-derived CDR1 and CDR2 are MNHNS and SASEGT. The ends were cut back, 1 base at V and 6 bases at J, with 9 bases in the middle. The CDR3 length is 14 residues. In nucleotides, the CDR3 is TGTGCCAGCAGTGAAGGAGCTAGCGCCGGGGAGCTGTTTTTT. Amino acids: CASSEGASAGELFF.

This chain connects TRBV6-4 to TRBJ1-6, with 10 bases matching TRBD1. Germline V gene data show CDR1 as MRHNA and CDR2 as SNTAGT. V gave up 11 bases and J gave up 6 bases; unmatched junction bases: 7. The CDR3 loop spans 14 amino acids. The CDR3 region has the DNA TGTGCCGGTAACCGGGACAGGGGTAATTCACCCCTCCACTTT. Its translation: CAGNRDRGNSPLHF.

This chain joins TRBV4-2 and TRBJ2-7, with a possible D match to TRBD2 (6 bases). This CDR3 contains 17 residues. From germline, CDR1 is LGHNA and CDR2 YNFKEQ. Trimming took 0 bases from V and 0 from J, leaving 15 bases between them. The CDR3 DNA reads TGTGCCAGCAGCCAAGATGATGATGGTAGCGGCTCCTACGAGCAGTACTTC. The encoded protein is CASSQDDDGSGSYEQYF.

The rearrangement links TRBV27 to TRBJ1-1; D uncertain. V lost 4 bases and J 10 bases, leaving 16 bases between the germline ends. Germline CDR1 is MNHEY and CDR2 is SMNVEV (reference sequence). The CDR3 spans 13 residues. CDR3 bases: TGTGCCAGCAGTTCCTCCCCGCGGGGAGCAGCTTTCTTT. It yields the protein CASSSSPRGAAFF.

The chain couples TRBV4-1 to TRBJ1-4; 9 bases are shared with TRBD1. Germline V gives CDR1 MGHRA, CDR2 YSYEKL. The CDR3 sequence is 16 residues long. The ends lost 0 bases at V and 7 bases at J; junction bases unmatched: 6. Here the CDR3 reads CASSQDGTGPAEKLFF. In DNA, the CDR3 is TGCGCCAGCAGCCAAGATGGGACAGGGCCGGCTGAAAAACTGTTTTTT.

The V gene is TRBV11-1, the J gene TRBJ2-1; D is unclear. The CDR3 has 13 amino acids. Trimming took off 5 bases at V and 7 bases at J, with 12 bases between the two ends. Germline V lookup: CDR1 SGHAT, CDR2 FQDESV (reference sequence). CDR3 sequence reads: CASSHRLRNEQFF. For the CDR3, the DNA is TGTGCCAGCAGCCACCGCCTGAGAAATGAGCAGTTCTTC.

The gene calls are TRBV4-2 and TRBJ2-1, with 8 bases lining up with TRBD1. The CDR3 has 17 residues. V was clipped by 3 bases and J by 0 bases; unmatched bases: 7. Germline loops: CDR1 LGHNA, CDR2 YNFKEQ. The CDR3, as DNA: TGTGCCAGCAGCCAGGCGACAGGACAGGGCTCCTACAATGAGCAGTTCTTC. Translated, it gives CASSQATGQGSYNEQFF.

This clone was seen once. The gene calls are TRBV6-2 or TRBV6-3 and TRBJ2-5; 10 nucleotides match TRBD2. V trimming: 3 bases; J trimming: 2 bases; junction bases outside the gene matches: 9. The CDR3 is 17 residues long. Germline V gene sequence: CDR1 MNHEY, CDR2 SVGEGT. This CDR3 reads CASSYSLELAGQETQYF. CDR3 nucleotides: TGTGCCAGCAGTTATAGCCTCGAACTAGCGGGACAAGAGACCCAGTACTTC.

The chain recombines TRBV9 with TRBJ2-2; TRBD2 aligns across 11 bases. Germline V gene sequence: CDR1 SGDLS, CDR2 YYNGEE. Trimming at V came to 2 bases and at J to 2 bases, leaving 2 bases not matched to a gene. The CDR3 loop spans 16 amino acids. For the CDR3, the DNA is TGTGCCAGCAGCGTTAGCGGGGGGGTAAACACCGGGGAGCTGTTTTTT. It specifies CASSVSGGVNTGELFF.

CDR3 residues: CASSQITPGGTGNTIYF. DNA of the CDR3: TGTGCCAGCTCACAAATCACTCCAGGCGGGACTGGAAACACCATATATTTT. This chain links TRBV18 with TRBJ1-3, with D unresolved. V shed 4 bases and J shed 2 bases, with 18 bases lying between them. The CDR3 runs to 17 residues. Germline-derived CDR1 and CDR2 are KGHSH and LQKENI.

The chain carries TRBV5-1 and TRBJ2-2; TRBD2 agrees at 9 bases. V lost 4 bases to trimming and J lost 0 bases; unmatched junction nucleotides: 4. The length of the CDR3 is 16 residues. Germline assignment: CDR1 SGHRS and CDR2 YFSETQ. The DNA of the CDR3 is TGCGCCAGCAGCGTGAGCGGGGGGTCGAACACCGGGGAGCTGTTTTTT. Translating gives CASSVSGGSNTGELFF. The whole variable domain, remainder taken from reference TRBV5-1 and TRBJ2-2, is KAGVTQTPRYLIKTRGQQVTLSCSPISGHRSVSWYQQTPGQGLQFLFEYFSETQRNKGNFPGRFSGRQFSNSRSEMNVSTLELGDSALYLCASSVSGGSNTGELFFGEGSRLTVL.

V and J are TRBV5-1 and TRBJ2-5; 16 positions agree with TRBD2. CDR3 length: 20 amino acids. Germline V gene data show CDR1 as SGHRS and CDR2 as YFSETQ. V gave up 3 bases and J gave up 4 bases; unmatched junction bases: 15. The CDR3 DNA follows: TGCGCCAGCAGCTCCTCGACAGGAGGGACTAGCGGGGGGGCCGGAGAGACCCAGTACTTC. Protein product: CASSSSTGGTSGGAGETQYF.

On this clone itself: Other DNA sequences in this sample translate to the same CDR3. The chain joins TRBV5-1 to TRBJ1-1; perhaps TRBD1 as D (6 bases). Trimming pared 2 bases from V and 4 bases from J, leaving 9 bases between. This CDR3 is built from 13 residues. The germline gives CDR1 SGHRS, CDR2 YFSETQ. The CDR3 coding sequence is TGCGCCAGCAGCTTAAGGGGGGGCACTGAAGCTTTCTTT. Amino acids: CASSLRGGTEAFF. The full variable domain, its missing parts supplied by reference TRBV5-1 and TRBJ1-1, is KAGVTQTPRYLIKTRGQQVTLSCSPISGHRSVSWYQQTPGQGLQFLFEYFSETQRNKGNFPGRFSGRQFSNSRSEMNVSTLELGDSALYLCASSLRGGTEAFFGQGTRLTVV.

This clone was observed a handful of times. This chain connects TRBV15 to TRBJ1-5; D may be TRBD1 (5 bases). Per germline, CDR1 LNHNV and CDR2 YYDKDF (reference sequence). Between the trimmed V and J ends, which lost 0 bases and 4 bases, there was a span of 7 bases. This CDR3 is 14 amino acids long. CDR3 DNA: TGTGCCACCAGCAGAGATAGGACAAATCAGCCCCAGCATTTT. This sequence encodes CATSRDRTNQPQHF.